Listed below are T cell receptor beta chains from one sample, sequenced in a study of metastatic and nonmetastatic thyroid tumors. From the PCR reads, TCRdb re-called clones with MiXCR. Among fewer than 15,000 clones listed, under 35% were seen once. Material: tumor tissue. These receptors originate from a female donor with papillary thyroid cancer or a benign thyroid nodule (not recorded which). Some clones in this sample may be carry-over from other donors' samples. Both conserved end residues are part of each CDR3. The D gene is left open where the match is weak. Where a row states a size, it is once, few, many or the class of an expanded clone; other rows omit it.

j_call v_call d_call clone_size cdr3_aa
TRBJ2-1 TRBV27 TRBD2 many CASSKTSGIYNEQFF
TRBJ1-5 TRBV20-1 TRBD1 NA CSPQGGNQPQHF
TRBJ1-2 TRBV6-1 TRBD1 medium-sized CASTRDRGYGYTF
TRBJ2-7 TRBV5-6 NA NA CASSVTGSAYEQYF
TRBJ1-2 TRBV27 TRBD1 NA CASWGQGEYGYTF
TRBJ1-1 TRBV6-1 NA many CASRERGVNTEAFF
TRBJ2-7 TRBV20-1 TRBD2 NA CSAPTSGSSYEQYF
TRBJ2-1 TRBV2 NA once CASSESEQATVNEQFF
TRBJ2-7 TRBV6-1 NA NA CASSETDTRDEQYF
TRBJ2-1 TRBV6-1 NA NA CASSEWNEQFF
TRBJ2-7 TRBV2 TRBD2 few CASNGEGYEQYF
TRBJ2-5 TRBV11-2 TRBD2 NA CASSSRLAGGLTQYF
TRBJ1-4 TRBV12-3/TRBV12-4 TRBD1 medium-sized CASSGGQYGEKLFF
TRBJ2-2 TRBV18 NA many CASSPDGELFF
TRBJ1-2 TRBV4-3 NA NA CASSQPLQVPEDYTF
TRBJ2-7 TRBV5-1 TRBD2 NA CASSSPGLGTYEQYF
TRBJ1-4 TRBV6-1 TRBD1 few CASSQEGTGREKLFF
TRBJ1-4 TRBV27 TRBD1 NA CASSLRTGDWEKLFF
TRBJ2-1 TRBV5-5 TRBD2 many CASSSVMIAGGFNEQFF
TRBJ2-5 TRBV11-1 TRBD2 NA CASSPPMGSGMGSGETQYF
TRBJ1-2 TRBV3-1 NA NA CASSHNSYSYGYTF
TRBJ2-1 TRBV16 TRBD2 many CASSPAGVSYNEQFF
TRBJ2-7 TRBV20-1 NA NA CSARDHGRREPVSYEQYF
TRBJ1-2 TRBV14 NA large CASSQEGGQGTNYGYTF
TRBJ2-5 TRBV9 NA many CASSEHGQETQYF
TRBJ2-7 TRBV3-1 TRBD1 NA CASSPTDRLHEQYF
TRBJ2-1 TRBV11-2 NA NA CASSIGLRVSYNEQFF
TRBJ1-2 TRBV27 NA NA CASRDNYGYTF
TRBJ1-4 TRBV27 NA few CASSPRLTEEKLFF